The following is a T cell receptor beta chain sequence with its context. The record originates from a study of blood T cell repertoires in COVID-19. Background on the study: Sites across the United States, Italy and Spain contributed samples from acute and convalescent COVID-19. Sources were T cells, B-cell-depleted T cells, or PBMCs; the material itself was cDNA or gDNA.

The V segment lost 5 bases and the J segment 2 bases; nucleotides outside the gene matches: 7. Germline CDR1 SGHTA, CDR2 FQGTGA. The CDR3 length is 16 residues. Original processing notes: It was from reference gene primer amplification that nucleated cell counts were estimated. Sequencing used immunoSEQ multiplex PCR; TCRdb keeps in-frame clones, though not all of them. The V and J calls and clone size come from that table; D and trimming were worked out from the DNA. The sample includes about 40,000 clones, roughly 83% of them seen just once. Sequencing input: peripheral blood. This receptor was identified in a human donor with acute or convalescent COVID-19. The donor label of this sample is uncertain. The V gene is TRBV7-3, the J gene TRBJ2-3; 10 nucleotides align to TRBD2. DNA for the CDR3: TGTGCCAGCAGCGAAACTAGCGGGGCTTACACAGATACGCAGTATTTT. Translated, it gives CASSETSGAYTDTQYF.